These T cell receptor beta chains were read from a single sample in a study of cytomegalovirus exposure and HLA in healthy donors. Only in-frame clones appear in the TCRdb table, and some are missing; sequencing was by immunoSEQ multiplex PCR. The table lists some 140,000 clones, about 80% of them singletons, with approximately 1.3% in the top ten. Sequencing input: PBMCs. The receptor set was obtained from a male donor in good health and CMV-seropositive. Both conserved end residues are part of each CDR3. D genes are given only for firm matches. A row's size may be missing; if present it is once, few, many or a size class.

D gene	J gene	clone size	V gene	CDR3 DNA	CDR3 protein
.	TRBJ2-1	.	TRBV7-3	TGTGCCAGCAGCCCGACTTCACACTCCTACAATGAGCAGTTCTTC	CASSPTSHSYNEQFF
TRBD1	TRBJ1-2	.	TRBV7-8	TGTGCCAGCAGCTTAGGGACAGGGTTCTATGGCTACACCTTC	CASSLGTGFYGYTF
TRBD2	TRBJ2-3	.	TRBV2	TGTGCCAGCAGTGATCGACTAGCGGGGGGGCTTCAGTATTTT	CASSDRLAGGLQYF
.	TRBJ2-7	.	TRBV6-5	TGTGCCAGCAGTACAGGATACGGCTACGAGCAGTACTTC	CASSTGYGYEQYF
TRBD2	TRBJ2-4	.	TRBV29-1	TGCAGCGTTGTCGGGTCAGGGGGGACTAGCGGGACGTCTGAAAACATTCAGTACTTC	CSVVGSGGTSGTSENIQYF
.	TRBJ2-1	.	TRBV5-8	TGTGCCAGCCACCCGGGACAAGTAAACAATGAGCAGTTCTTC	CASHPGQVNNEQFF
TRBD2	TRBJ2-3	.	TRBV10-3	TGTGCCATCAGTGAGTCTGGGACTAGCGGCAAGAGCACAGATACGCAGTATTTT	CAISESGTSGKSTDTQYF
.	TRBJ1-4	once	TRBV6-5	TGTGCCAGCAGTTCCTGGCCTACGGGCGGGGGGGAAAAACTGTTTTTT	CASSSWPTGGGEKLFF
TRBD1	TRBJ1-2	.	TRBV18	TGTGCCAGCTCACCGGGACAGGGGGATGCCGTTAACTATGGCTACACCTTC	CASSPGQGDAVNYGYTF
TRBD1	TRBJ1-1	.	TRBV6-5	TGTGCCAGCACCCAAAGGCGGACAGGGACTGAAGCTTTCTTT	CASTQRRTGTEAFF
.	TRBJ2-2	.	TRBV7-3	TGTGCCAGCAGGCCGGCGGGGGCGGAGAGCACCGGGGAGCTGTTTTTT	CASRPAGAESTGELFF
.	TRBJ2-2	.	TRBV6-1	TGTGCCAGCAGTGAGGTACAGGGTAGTTCCGGGGAGCTGTTTTTT	CASSEVQGSSGELFF
.	TRBJ2-7	.	TRBV13	TGTGCCAGCAGCTTATCGGGGAGGTCCTACGAGCAGTACTTC	CASSLSGRSYEQYF
.	TRBJ1-4	.	TRBV11-2	TGTGCCAGCAGCTTAGGCGGACAGAACGCACTGTTTTTT	CASSLGGQNALFF
.	TRBJ2-6	.	TRBV5-1	TGCGCCAGCAGCACGGACAGAGGGTCTGGGGCCAACGTCCTGACTTTC	CASSTDRGSGANVLTF
.	TRBJ1-5	.	TRBV19	TGTGCCAGTAGACCAGACAGGTTCTGGAATCAGCCCCAGCATTTT	CASRPDRFWNQPQHF
TRBD2	TRBJ2-7	.	TRBV15	TGTGCCACCAGCAGAGATCCCCCCGCGGGAGTCGGCTACGAGCAGTACTTC	CATSRDPPAGVGYEQYF
TRBD1	TRBJ1-2	.	TRBV29-1	TGCAGCCCTAGAGGGGGCGCGGTTCCCAACTATGGCTACACCTTC	CSPRGGAVPNYGYTF
TRBD2	TRBJ2-7	.	TRBV5-1	TGCGCCAGCATGGTTATAGCGGGAGGTTCCTACGAGCAGTACTTC	CASMVIAGGSYEQYF
.	TRBJ1-5	once	TRBV27	TGTGCCAGCAGTAGAAAACAGGGTGTCGATGGTGGAGCCCAGCATTTT	CASSRKQGVDGGAQHF
TRBD1	TRBJ2-7	.	TRBV18	TGTGCCAGCTCACCACCCGGGACAGCACCCTACGAGCAGTACTTC	CASSPPGTAPYEQYF
TRBD1	TRBJ1-2	few	TRBV7-9	TGTGCCAGCAGCTTAGCGGTCGGGCAGGGGGAAGCCACCTTC	CASSLAVGQGEATF
.	TRBJ2-7	.	TRBV6-6	TGTGCCAGCAGTCGCCGGGACACCAACTACGAGCAGTACTTC	CASSRRDTNYEQYF
.	TRBJ2-7	.	TRBV19	TGTGCCAGTAGCACCCATTTACAGGGGAGGGAGCAGTACTTC	CASSTHLQGREQYF
.	TRBJ1-5	.	TRBV6-6	TGTGCCAGCAGTCCTCAGGGTTTCGGCAATCAGCCCCAGCATTTT	CASSPQGFGNQPQHF
.	TRBJ1-4	.	TRBV21-1	TGTGCCAGCAGCCCTCAGGGGGCCCAGTCTGCAACTAATGAAAAACTGTTTTTT	CASSPQGAQSATNEKLFF
TRBD2	TRBJ2-7	.	TRBV7-2	TGTGCCAGCAGCTTAACGGGACTAGCGGACTCCTACGAGCAGTACTTC	CASSLTGLADSYEQYF
TRBD1	TRBJ2-5	.	TRBV5-1	TGCGCCAGCAGCCCTGACAGGGGGCGAGAGACCCAGTACTTC	CASSPDRGRETQYF
TRBD1	TRBJ1-5	.	TRBV28	TGTGCCAGCAGTTTAGGAAGGGGGCGTTTCGGTCAGCCCCAGCATTTT	CASSLGRGRFGQPQHF
TRBD1	TRBJ2-5	.	TRBV5-1	TGCGCCAGCAGCTCCGGGACAGGGCAAGAGACCCAGTACTTC	CASSSGTGQETQYF
.	TRBJ1-2	.	TRBV27	TGTGCCAGCAGACGCGGGGGGGCTAACTATGGCTACACCTTC	CASRRGGANYGYTF
TRBD2	TRBJ2-3	.	TRBV5-1	TGCGCCAGCAGCTTGCTAGCGGGGGGGCAAACTAGTACAGATACGCAGTATTTT	CASSLLAGGQTSTDTQYF
.	TRBJ2-6	.	TRBV5-6	TGTGCCAGCAGCACCCAACTAGGCTCGACTGGGGCCAACGTCCTGACTTTC	CASSTQLGSTGANVLTF
TRBD1	TRBJ2-5	.	TRBV7-3	TGTGCCAGCAGCTTAGGCAGGACAGGGGCTCTAGAGACCCAGTACTTC	CASSLGRTGALETQYF
.	TRBJ1-1	.	TRBV6-5	TGTGCCAGCTCAGGGTCGAACACTGAAGCTTTCTTT	CASSGSNTEAFF
.	TRBJ2-1	once	TRBV30	TGTGCCTGGAGCTTCGGGGATGAGCAGTTCTTC	CAWSFGDEQFF
.	TRBJ2-7	.	TRBV2	TGTGCCAGCAGTGTAGCCGCCCTAGCCTACGAGCAGTACTTC	CASSVAALAYEQYF
.	TRBJ1-5	.	TRBV19	TGTGCCAGTAAGACGGGTAATCAGCCCCAGCATTTT	CASKTGNQPQHF
TRBD1	TRBJ2-7	.	TRBV5-1	TGCGCCAGCAGCTGGGCGTGGGGACAGACCTCCTACGAGCAGTACTTC	CASSWAWGQTSYEQYF
.	TRBJ2-5	.	TRBV6-4	TGTGCCAGCAGTGAGAGTGCGGGCCAAGAGACCCAGTACTTC	CASSESAGQETQYF
.	TRBJ1-5	.	TRBV6-1	TGTGCCAGCAGTGGACAGCTAGGGAGCAATCAGCCCCAGCATTTT	CASSGQLGSNQPQHF
.	TRBJ2-1	few	TRBV19	TGTGCCAGTAGTATAGAAGGGGATAGGGGGTACAATGAGCAGTTCTTC	CASSIEGDRGYNEQFF
.	TRBJ1-1	.	TRBV7-2	TGTGCCAGCAGCTTAGGCGGTGGGAACACTGAAGCTTTCTTT	CASSLGGGNTEAFF
.	TRBJ2-5	.	TRBV5-1	TGCGCCAGCAGCGCAAGTCCCACAGCGGGCGTTGAGACCCAGTACTTC	CASSASPTAGVETQYF
TRBD1	TRBJ2-7	.	TRBV4-3	TGCGCCAGCAGCCGGGACAGACGCTACGAGCAGTACTTC	CASSRDRRYEQYF
TRBD2	TRBJ2-7	.	TRBV30	TGTGCCTGGAGTGCGGTAGCGGGAGCGGGCGAGCAGTACTTC	CAWSAVAGAGEQYF